The present TCR beta chain was sequenced within a study of T cells in Graves' hyperthyroidism and ophthalmopathy. The CDR3 regions of TCR beta were amplified from RNA transcripts. First-round RT-PCR with HTBI primers amplified the TCR CDR3 region. Each CDR3 protein gets one entry after TCRdb re-called the multiplex PCR reads with MiXCR. The sample has 200,000 to 250,000 distinct CDR3 sequences, approximately 20% seen once. The table lists this clonotype with many counts. The TCR comes from a man aged 40-55 years with Graves' hyperthyroidism. Material: blood.

CDR3 sequence: CASSATSGAWETQYF. CDR3 nucleotide sequence: TGTGCCAGCAGCGCCACTAGCGGGGCGTGGGAGACCCAGTACTTC. The rearrangement links TRBV28 to TRBJ2-5, with 10 positions matching TRBD2. CDR3 length equals 15 residues. J gave up 5 bases and V 6 bases, and 9 bases lay outside the gene matches. Germline lookup yields CDR1 MDHEN and CDR2 SYDVKM.